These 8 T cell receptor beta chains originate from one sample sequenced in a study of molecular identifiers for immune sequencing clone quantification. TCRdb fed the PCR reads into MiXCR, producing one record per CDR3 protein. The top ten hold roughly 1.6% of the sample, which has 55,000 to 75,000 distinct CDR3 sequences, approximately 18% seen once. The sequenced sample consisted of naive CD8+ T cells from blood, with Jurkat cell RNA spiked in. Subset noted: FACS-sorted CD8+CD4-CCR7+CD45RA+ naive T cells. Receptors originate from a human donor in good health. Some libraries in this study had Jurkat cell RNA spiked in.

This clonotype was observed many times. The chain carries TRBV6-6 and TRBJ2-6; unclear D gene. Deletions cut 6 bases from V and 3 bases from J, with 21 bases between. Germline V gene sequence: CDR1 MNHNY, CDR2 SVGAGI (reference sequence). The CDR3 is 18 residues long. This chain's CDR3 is CASSQLPGPRFGANVLTF. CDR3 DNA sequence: TGTGCCAGCAGCCAATTACCGGGTCCCCGTTTTGGGGCCAACGTCCTGACTTTC.

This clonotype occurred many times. CDR3 protein: CSANIQSFF. CDR3 bases: TGCAGTGCTAATATACAGTCTTTCTTT. This chain connects TRBV20-1 to TRBJ1-1; D is undetermined. This CDR3 region has 9 residues. Trimming took off 4 bases at V and 12 bases at J, with 9 bases between the two ends. Germline CDR1 reads DFQATT; CDR2 reads SNEGSKA (reference sequence).

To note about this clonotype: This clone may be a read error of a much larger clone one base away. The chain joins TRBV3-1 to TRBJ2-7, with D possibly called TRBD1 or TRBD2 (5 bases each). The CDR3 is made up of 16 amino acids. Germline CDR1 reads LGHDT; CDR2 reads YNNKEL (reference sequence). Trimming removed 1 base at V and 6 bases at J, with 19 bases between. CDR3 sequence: CASSQGTGTADCEQYF. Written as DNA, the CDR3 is TGTGCCAGCAGCCAAGGGACCGGGACCGCGGACTGCGAGCAGTACTTC.

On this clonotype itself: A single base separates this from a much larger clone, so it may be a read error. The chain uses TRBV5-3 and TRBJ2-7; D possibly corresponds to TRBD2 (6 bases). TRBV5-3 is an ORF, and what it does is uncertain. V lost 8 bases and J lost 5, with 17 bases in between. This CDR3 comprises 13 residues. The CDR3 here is CASGFGGADEQYF. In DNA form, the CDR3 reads TGTGCCAGCGGATTCGGAGGGGCGGACGAGCAGTACTTC.

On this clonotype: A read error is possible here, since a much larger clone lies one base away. The CDR3 sequence is CSFRLGGWEHGYTF. As DNA, the CDR3 is TGCAGCTTCCGGTTGGGAGGGTGGGAACATGGCTACACCTTC. The V and J genes are TRBV29-1 and TRBJ1-2; D is undetermined. V was pared by 8 bases and J by 6 bases, with 22 bases between. The CDR3 consists of 14 residues. Germline loops: CDR1 SQVTM, CDR2 ANQGSEA.

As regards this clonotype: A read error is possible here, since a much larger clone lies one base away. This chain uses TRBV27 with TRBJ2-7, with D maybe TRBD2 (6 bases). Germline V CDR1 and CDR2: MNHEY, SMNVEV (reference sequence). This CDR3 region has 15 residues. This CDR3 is CASSLGYGSSYERYF. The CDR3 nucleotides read TGTGCCAGCAGTTTAGGGTACGGGAGCTCCTACGAGCGGTACTTC.

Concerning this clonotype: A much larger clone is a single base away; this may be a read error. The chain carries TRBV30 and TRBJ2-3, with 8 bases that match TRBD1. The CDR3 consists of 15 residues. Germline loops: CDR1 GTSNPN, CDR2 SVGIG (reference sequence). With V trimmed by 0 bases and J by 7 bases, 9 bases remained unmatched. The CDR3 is CAWSVGTGDRNTQYF. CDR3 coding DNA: TGTGCCTGGAGTGTAGGGACAGGCGACAGGAATACGCAGTATTTT.

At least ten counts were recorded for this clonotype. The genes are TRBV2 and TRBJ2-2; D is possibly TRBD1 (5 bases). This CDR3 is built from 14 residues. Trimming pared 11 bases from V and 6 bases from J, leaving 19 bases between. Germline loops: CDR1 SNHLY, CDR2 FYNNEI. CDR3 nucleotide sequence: TGTGCCTTTCCCCCGACAGAAAACGCCGGGGAGCTGTTTTTT. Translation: CAFPPTENAGELFF.